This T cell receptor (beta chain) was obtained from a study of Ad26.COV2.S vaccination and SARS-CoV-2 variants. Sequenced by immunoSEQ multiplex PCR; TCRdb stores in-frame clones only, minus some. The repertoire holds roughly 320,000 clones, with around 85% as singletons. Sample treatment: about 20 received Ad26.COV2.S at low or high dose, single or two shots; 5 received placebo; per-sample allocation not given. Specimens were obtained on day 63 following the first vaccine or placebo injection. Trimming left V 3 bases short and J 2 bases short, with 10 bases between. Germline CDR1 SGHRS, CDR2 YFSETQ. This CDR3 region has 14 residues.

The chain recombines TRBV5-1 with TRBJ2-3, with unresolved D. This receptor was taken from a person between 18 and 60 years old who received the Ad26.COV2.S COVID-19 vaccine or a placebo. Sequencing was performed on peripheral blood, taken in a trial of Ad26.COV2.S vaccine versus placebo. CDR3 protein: CASSSRLNTDTQYF. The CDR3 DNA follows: TGCGCCAGCAGCTCCCGACTCAACACAGATACGCAGTATTTT. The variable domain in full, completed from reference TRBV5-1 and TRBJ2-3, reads KAGVTQTPRYLIKTRGQQVTLSCSPISGHRSVSWYQQTPGQGLQFLFEYFSETQRNKGNFPGRFSGRQFSNSRSEMNVSTLELGDSALYLCASSSRLNTDTQYFGPGTRLTVL.